This TCR beta chain was identified in a study of human T cells and chemical hapten exposure. Study-level background: Weekly diphenylcyclopropenone doses were given to patients' scalps across the roughly 25-week study. TCR yield per sample varied, mainly due to pooled library volumes.

The sample's time point: pre-sensitization, week 0. The treatment here: therapeutic diphenylcyclopropenone sensitization with weekly scalp DPC. The V and J ends lost 5 bases and 10 bases respectively, with 11 bases between them. The germline CDR1 and CDR2 sequences are MDHEN and SYDVKM. The CDR3 sequence is 11 residues long. In TCRdb, the RACE reads were re-called with MiXCR into one record per CDR3 protein. Of approximately 77,000 distinct CDR3 sequences detected, 14% appear once; the ten largest clones hold 3.5% to 6%. The TCR comes from a woman aged 45-65 years with alopecia areata. Some clones in this sample may be carry-over from other donors' samples. The genes are TRBV28 and TRBJ2-5, with D hard to call. Source: whole blood, taken in connection with sensitization to the hapten diphenylcyclopropenone (DPC). The CDR3 spells CASSPGIYQYF. CDR3 bases: TGTGCCAGCAGTCCGGGCATATACCAGTACTTC.